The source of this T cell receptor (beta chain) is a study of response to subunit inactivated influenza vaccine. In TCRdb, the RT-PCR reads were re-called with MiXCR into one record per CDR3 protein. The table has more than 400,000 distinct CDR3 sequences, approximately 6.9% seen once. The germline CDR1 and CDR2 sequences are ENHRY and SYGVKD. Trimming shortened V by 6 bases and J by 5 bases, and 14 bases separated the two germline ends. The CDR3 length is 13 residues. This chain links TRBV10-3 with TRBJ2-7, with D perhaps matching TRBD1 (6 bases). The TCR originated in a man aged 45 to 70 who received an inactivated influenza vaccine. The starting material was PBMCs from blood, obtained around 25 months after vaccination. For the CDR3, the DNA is TGTGCCATCAGAGCCACAGGGAACCACGAGCAGTACTTC. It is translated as CAIRATGNHEQYF.